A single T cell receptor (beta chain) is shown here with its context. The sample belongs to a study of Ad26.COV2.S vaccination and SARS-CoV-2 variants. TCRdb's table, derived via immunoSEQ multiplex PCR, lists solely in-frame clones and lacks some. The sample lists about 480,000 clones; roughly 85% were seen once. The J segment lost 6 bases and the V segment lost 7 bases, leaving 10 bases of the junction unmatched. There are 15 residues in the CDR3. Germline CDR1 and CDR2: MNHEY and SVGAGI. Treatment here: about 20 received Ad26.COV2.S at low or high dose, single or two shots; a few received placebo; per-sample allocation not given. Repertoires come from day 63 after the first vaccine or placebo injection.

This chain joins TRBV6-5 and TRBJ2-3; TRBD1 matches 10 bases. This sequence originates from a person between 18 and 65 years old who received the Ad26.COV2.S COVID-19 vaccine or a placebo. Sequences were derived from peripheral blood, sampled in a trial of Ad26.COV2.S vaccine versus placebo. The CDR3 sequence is CASTSGTGVGDTQYF. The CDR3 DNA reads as TGTGCCAGCACATCCGGGACAGGGGTTGGGGATACGCAGTATTTT.